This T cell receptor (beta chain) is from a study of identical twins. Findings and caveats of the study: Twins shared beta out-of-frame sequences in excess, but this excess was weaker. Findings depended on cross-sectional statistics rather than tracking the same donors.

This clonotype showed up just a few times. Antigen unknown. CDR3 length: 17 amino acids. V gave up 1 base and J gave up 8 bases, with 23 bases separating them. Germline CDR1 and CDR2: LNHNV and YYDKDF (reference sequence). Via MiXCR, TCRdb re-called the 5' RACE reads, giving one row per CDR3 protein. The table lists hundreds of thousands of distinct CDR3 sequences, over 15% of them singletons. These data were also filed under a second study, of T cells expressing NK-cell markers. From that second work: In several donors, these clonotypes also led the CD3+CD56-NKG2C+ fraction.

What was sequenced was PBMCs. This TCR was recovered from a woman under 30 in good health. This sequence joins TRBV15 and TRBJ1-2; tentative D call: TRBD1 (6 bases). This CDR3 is CATSRVIGGSEVGGYTF. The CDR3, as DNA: TGTGCCACCAGCAGAGTAATAGGGGGGTCCGAGGTTGGAGGCTACACCTTC. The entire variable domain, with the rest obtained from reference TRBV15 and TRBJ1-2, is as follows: DAMVIQNPRYQVTQFGKPVTLSCSQTLNHNVMYWYQQKSSQAPKLLFHYYDKDFNNEADTPDNFQSRRPNTSFCFLDIRSPGLGDTAMYLCATSRVIGGSEVGGYTFGSGTRLTVV.